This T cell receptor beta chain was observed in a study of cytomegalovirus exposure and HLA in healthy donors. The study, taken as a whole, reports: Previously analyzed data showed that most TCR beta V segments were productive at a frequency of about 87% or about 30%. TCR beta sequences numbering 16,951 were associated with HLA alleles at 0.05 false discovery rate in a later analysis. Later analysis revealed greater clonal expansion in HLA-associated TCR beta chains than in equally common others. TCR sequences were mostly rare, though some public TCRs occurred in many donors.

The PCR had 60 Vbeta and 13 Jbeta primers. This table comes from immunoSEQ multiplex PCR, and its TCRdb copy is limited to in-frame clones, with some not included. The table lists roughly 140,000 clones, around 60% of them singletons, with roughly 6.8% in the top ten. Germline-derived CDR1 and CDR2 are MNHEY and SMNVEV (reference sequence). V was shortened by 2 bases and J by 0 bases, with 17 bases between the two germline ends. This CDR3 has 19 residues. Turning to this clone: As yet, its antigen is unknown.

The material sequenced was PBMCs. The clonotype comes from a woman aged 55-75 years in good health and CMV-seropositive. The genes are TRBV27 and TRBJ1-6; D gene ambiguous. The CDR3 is CASSLNPPSRSSYNSPLHF. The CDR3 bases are TGTGCCAGCAGTTTAAACCCCCCCAGCCGGAGCTCCTATAATTCACCCCTCCACTTT.